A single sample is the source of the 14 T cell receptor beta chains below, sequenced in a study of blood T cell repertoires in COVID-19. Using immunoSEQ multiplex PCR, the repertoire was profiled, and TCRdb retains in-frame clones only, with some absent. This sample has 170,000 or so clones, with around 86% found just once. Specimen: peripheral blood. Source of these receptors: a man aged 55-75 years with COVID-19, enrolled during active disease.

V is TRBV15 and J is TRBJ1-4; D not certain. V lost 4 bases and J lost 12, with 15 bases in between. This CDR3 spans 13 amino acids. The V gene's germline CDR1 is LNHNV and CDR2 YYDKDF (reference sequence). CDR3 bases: TGTGCCACCAGCACAGCCCCCTTTCGGGAACTGTTTTTT. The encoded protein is CATSTAPFRELFF. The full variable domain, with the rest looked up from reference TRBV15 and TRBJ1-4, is DAMVIQNPRYQVTQFGKPVTLSCSQTLNHNVMYWYQQKSSQAPKLLFHYYDKDFNNEADTPDNFQSRRPNTSFCFLDIRSPGLGDTAMYLCATSTAPFRELFFGSGTQLSVL.

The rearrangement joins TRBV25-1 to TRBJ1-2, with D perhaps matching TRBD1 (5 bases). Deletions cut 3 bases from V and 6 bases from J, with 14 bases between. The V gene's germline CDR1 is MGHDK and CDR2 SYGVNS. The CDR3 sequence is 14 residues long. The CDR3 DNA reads TGTGCCAGCAGTGACCTCGACAGAGGTAATGGCTACACCTTC. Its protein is CASSDLDRGNGYTF.

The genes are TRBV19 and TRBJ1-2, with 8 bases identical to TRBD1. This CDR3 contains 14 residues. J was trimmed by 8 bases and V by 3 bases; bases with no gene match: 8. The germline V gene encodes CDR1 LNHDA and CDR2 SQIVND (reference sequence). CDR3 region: CASSIPTGTGGYTF. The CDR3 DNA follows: TGTGCCAGTAGTATCCCGACAGGGACAGGAGGCTACACCTTC.

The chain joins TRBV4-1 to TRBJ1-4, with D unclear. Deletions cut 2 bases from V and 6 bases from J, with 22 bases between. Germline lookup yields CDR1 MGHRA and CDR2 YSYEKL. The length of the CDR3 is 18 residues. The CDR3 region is CASSQTGIRYDVDEKLFF. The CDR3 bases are TGCGCCAGCAGCCAAACCGGGATTCGGTACGACGTCGATGAAAAACTGTTTTTT.

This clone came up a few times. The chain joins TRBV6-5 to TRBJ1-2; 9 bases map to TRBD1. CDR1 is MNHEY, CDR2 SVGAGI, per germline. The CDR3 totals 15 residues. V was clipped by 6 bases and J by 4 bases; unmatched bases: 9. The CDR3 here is CASRTPGQGFYGYTF. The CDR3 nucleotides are TGTGCCAGCAGAACACCGGGACAGGGTTTCTATGGCTACACCTTC.

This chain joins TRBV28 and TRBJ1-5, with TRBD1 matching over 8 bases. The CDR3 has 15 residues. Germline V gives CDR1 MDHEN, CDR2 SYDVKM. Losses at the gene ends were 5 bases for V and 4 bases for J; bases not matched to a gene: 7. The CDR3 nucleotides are TGTGCCAGCAGTCCCGGGACAGGCGGGAATCAGCCCCAGCATTTT. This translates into CASSPGTGGNQPQHF.

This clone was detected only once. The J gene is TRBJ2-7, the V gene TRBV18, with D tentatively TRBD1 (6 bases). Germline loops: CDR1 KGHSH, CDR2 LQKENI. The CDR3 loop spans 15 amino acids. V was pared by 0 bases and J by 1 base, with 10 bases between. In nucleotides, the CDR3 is TGTGCCAGCTCACCACCTAACCAGGGGTCCTACGAGCAGTACTTC. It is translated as CASSPPNQGSYEQYF.

The CDR3 DNA reads TGTGCCAGCAGCTTAGCGAGGACACTTCTTGGCTACACCTTC. The encoded protein is CASSLARTLLGYTF. The V call is TRBV7-2, the J call TRBJ1-2, with D perhaps matching TRBD1 (5 bases). CDR3 length: 14 amino acids. Germline values: CDR1 SGHTA, CDR2 FQGNSA. The germline V and J ends were trimmed by 0 bases and 7 bases, with 12 bases remaining between them.

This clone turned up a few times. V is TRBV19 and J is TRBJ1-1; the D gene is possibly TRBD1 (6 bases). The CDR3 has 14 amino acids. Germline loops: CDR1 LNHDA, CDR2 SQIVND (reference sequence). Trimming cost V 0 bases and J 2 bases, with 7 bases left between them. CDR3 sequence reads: CASSIDRGNTEAFF. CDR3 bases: TGTGCCAGTAGTATAGACAGGGGTAACACTGAAGCTTTCTTT.

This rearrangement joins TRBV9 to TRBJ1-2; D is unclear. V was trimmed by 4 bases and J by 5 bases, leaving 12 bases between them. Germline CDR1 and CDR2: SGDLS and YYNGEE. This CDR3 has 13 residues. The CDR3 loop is CASSTDRLYGYTF. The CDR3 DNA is TGTGCCAGCAGCACAGACCGCTTATATGGCTACACCTTC.

The CDR3 nucleotides are TGTGCCAGCTCACCACCGGCGGCGGGGGTCACCCTCCACTTT. Its protein is CASSPPAAGVTLHF. The chain recombines TRBV18 with TRBJ1-6, with TRBD1 as a possible D gene (5 bases). The CDR3 consists of 14 residues. V was pared by 0 bases and J by 14 bases, with 14 bases between. Germline V gives CDR1 KGHSH, CDR2 LQKENI.

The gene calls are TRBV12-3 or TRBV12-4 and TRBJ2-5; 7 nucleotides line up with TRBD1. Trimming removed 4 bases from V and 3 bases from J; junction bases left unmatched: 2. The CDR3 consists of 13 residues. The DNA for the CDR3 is TGTGCCAGCAGTTGGGGACAGAAAGAGACCCAGTACTTC. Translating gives CASSWGQKETQYF.

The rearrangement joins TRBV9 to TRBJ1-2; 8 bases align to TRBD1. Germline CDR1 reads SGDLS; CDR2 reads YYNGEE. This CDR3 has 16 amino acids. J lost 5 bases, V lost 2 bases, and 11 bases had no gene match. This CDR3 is CASSVDPPGGEYGYTF. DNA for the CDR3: TGTGCCAGCAGCGTCGATCCCCCAGGGGGCGAGTATGGCTACACCTTC.

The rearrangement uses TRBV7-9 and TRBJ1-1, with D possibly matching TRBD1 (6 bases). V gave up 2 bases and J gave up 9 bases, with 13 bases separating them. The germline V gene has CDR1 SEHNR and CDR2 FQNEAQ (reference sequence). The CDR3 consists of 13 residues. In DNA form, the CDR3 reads TGTGCCAGCAGCTTATCCGGACAGTCAAAAGCTTTCTTT. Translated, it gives CASSLSGQSKAFF.